The present T cell receptor (beta chain) was sequenced within a study of high-grade serous ovarian cancer treatment subgroups. The assay was immunoSEQ multiplex PCR, and TCRdb's table has in-frame clones only and misses some. The data contain 250 to 350 clones, about 82% of them singletons. General study results and limits: Repertoire analysis covered CDR3 alone, not CDR1 or CDR2.

Looked up from germline, CDR1 is LGHNA and CDR2 is YNFKEQ. V lost 0 bases to trimming and J lost 13 bases; unmatched junction nucleotides: 11. CDR3 length equals 16 residues. Notes on this clone: Its target is unknown.

Tumor samples were obtained before definitive surgery or chemotherapy. The sequenced sample consisted of tumor tissue. This clonotype originated in a human donor with high-grade serous ovarian cancer. The gene calls are TRBV4-2 and TRBJ2-7; TRBD2 matches at 14 bases. CDR3 sequence (DNA): TGTGCCAGCAGCCAAGACCTGACTAGCGGGAGGGCCGAGGAATACTTC. This gives the protein CASSQDLTSGRAEEYF.